Listed here are 26 T cell receptor beta chains from one sample, sequenced in a study of cytomegalovirus exposure and HLA in healthy donors. The PCR was carried out with 60 Vbeta primers and 13 Jbeta primers. TCRdb's table, derived via immunoSEQ multiplex PCR, lists solely in-frame clones and lacks some. The top ten clones hold 3.6% of a sample with some 30,000 clones, around 83% of them seen once. Sequencing was performed on PBMCs. The receptors originated from a woman under 30 in good health and CMV-seronegative.

This clone was picked up a small number of times. The chain recombines TRBV7-8 with TRBJ2-3; 8 bases match TRBD2. The CDR3 is made up of 15 amino acids. Germline values: CDR1 SGHVS, CDR2 FQNEAQ. V shed 5 bases and J 4 bases; nucleotides not matched to a gene: 8. CDR3 DNA: TGTGCCAGCAGCCCCGTGGAAGCGGGAGCAGATACGCAGTATTTT. This codes for CASSPVEAGADTQYF.

The gene calls are TRBV7-2 and TRBJ1-4; weak D call: TRBD1 (6 bases). Trimming left V 5 bases short and J 4 bases short, with 14 bases between. This CDR3 is built from 15 residues. Germline V gene lookup returns CDR1 SGHTA and CDR2 FQGNSA. The CDR3 DNA is TGTGCCAGCAGCCTACAGGGAAGTCATAATGAAAAACTGTTTTTT. Protein product: CASSLQGSHNEKLFF.

The rearrangement links TRBV18 to TRBJ2-7, with TRBD1 matching 8 bases. CDR3 length: 15 residues. V lost 3 bases to trimming and J lost 4 bases; unmatched junction nucleotides: 8. Germline CDR1 is KGHSH and CDR2 is LQKENI. The CDR3, as DNA: TGTGCCAGCTCACCGGCCTGGGACAGGCTGTACGAGCAGTACTTC. Encoded protein: CASSPAWDRLYEQYF.

For the CDR3, the DNA is TGTGCCAGCAGTTTAGGGGGCACTTTTGACACTGAAGCTTTCTTT. Protein sequence: CASSLGGTFDTEAFF. This chain joins TRBV28 and TRBJ1-1; D perhaps matches TRBD1 (6 bases). With 2 bases removed from V and 3 bases from J, the gap between germline ends came to 13 bases. The germline V gene has CDR1 MDHEN and CDR2 SYDVKM. The CDR3 runs to 15 residues.

V and J are TRBV19 and TRBJ2-3, with 9 bases matching TRBD2. Germline CDR1 and CDR2: LNHDA and SQIVND (reference sequence). CDR3 length equals 15 residues. Trimming at V came to 6 bases and at J to 3 bases, leaving 7 bases not matched to a gene. The CDR3 here is CASSPTSGQTDTQYF. The DNA of the CDR3 is TGTGCCAGTAGCCCGACTAGCGGACAGACAGATACGCAGTATTTT.

The V and J genes are TRBV19 and TRBJ2-2, with a possible D match to TRBD1 (5 bases). This CDR3 region has 17 residues. Between the trimmed V and J ends, which lost 9 bases and 7 bases, there was a span of 27 bases. Germline CDR1 reads LNHDA; CDR2 reads SQIVND (reference sequence). CDR3 DNA sequence: TGTGCCAGAAGGTTTAAGCAGGGCATGGGAAGTAACGGGGAGCTGTTTTTT. Amino acids: CARRFKQGMGSNGELFF. Using reference TRBV19 and TRBJ2-2 for the parts outside the CDR3, the full variable domain is DGGITQSPKYLFRKEGQNVTLSCEQNLNHDAMYWYRQDPGQGLRLIYYSQIVNDFQKGDIAEGYSVSREKKESFPLTVTSAQKNPTAFYLCARRFKQGMGSNGELFFGEGSRLTVL.

The V gene is TRBV27, the J gene TRBJ1-3; a possible D gene is TRBD1 (6 bases). The CDR3 covers 17 residues. Per germline, CDR1 MNHEY and CDR2 SMNVEV (reference sequence). The V end lost 6 bases, the J end lost 2 bases, and 20 bases lay between the germline ends. CDR3 in DNA: TGTGCCAGCAGCAGAGACCGCACAGGGATAGCTGGAAACACCATATATTTT. Residues: CASSRDRTGIAGNTIYF.

The chain carries TRBV7-9 and TRBJ2-3; 13 bases map to TRBD2. Trimming took 11 bases from V and 4 from J; bases not matched to a gene: 6. Germline lookup yields CDR1 SEHNR and CDR2 FQNEAQ (reference sequence). The CDR3 is 14 amino acids. This CDR3 is CAFTSGGAADTQYF. CDR3 sequence (DNA): TGTGCCTTCACTAGCGGGGGGGCCGCAGATACGCAGTATTTT.

The rearrangement links TRBV9 to TRBJ1-2; D is perhaps TRBD1 (5 bases). Germline V gives CDR1 SGDLS, CDR2 YYNGEE. Trimming cost V 4 bases and J 1 base, with 11 bases left between them. The CDR3 extends over 14 amino acids. CDR3 DNA: TGTGCCAGCAGCTACGAGACAGATAACTATGGCTACACCTTC. Its translation: CASSYETDNYGYTF. The full variable domain, in which reference TRBV9 and TRBJ1-2 provide the parts outside the CDR3, is DSGVTQTPKHLITATGQRVTLRCSPRSGDLSVYWYQQSLDQGLQFLIQYYNGEERAKGNILERFSAQQFPDLHSELNLSSLELGDSALYFCASSYETDNYGYTFGSGTRLTVV.

This chain links TRBV2 with TRBJ1-5; D is unclear. Per the germline V gene, CDR1 is SNHLY and CDR2 is FYNNEI. The V gene lost 6 bases and the J gene lost 6 bases, with 12 bases spanning the gap. CDR3 size: 13 residues. The CDR3 sequence: CASSPPGSQPQHF. The CDR3 DNA reads TGTGCCAGCAGCCCACCAGGCAGTCAGCCCCAGCATTTT.

The chain combines TRBV7-9 with TRBJ2-7; D is unclear. In germline, CDR1 is SEHNR, CDR2 FQNEAQ (reference sequence). CDR3 size: 13 residues. V was cut by 5 bases and J by 1 base, with 9 bases left in between. For the CDR3, the DNA is TGTGCCAGCAGCATAACTCTATCCTACGAGCAGTACTTC. It translates to CASSITLSYEQYF.

On this clone itself: Sequence at one end of the junction differs from germline and may be a read error. The chain is built from TRBV29-1 and TRBJ1-2; 7 bases line up with TRBD1. CDR1 is SQVTM and CDR2 is ANQGSEA in the germline V gene. This CDR3 comprises 13 residues. The CDR3 DNA is TGCAGCGTTGGGGCCCGGGACAGATATGGCTACCCCTTC. Translating gives CSVGARDRYGYPF.

The chain recombines TRBV23-1 with TRBJ1-2; 7 bases are shared with TRBD1. TRBV23-1 is an ORF, with its function uncertain. The CDR3 runs to 16 residues. The V and J ends lost 3 bases and 1 base, in that order; junction bases with no gene match: 8. CDR3 sequence (DNA): TGCGCCAGCAGTCACTCAACCGGGACAGTTAACTATGGCTACACCTTC. It yields the protein CASSHSTGTVNYGYTF.

V and J are TRBV18 and TRBJ2-3, with 10 bases lining up with TRBD2. This CDR3 is 15 amino acids long. Germline lookup yields CDR1 KGHSH and CDR2 LQKENI. V lost 0 bases and J lost 4; bases outside the gene matches: 1. DNA for the CDR3: TGTGCCAGCTCACCACCACTAGCGGGGTCAGATACGCAGTATTTT. Amino acid sequence: CASSPPLAGSDTQYF. Using reference TRBV18 and TRBJ2-3 for the parts outside the CDR3, the full variable domain is NAGVMQNPRHLVRRRGQEARLRCSPMKGHSHVYWYRQLPEEGLKFMVYLQKENIIDESGMPKERFSAEFPKEGPSILRIQQVVRGDSAAYFCASSPPLAGSDTQYFGPGTRLTVL.

The chain is built from TRBV6-1 and TRBJ2-3; 10 positions match TRBD2. CDR1 is MNHNS, CDR2 SASEGT, per germline. The CDR3 has 13 residues. J was trimmed by 3 bases and V by 8 bases; bases with no gene match: 2. CDR3 in DNA: TGTGCCAGCGGGACTAGCGAGACAGATACGCAGTATTTT. Translated, it gives CASGTSETDTQYF.

The chain employs TRBV27 and TRBJ1-4; 8 nucleotides match TRBD1. The CDR3 loop spans 16 amino acids. The V and J ends lost 4 bases and 8 bases, in that order; junction bases with no gene match: 12. Germline CDR1 and CDR2: MNHEY and SMNVEV (reference sequence). Here the CDR3 DNA reads TGTGCCAGCAGTTCCACCTCAGGGGGCCGAGTAGAAAAACTGTTTTTT. As protein: CASSSTSGGRVEKLFF.

The table lists this clone with a few counts. The chain joins TRBV7-6 to TRBJ2-5, with D possibly being TRBD1 (5 bases). V lost 1 base and J lost 9, with 12 bases in between. The V gene's germline CDR1 is SGHVS and CDR2 FNYEAQ. CDR3 length: 13 amino acids. CDR3 residues: CASSLGTQGAQYF. In DNA, the CDR3 is TGTGCCAGCAGCTTAGGGACACAAGGGGCCCAGTACTTC.

The V call is TRBV4-2, the J call TRBJ2-7, with D uncertain. Germline V lookup: CDR1 LGHNA, CDR2 YNFKEQ. V gave up 0 bases and J gave up 0 bases, with 6 bases separating them. This CDR3 comprises 14 residues. The CDR3 reads CASSQESGSYEQYF. CDR3 nucleotide sequence: TGTGCCAGCAGCCAAGAGTCAGGCTCCTACGAGCAGTACTTC.

The rearrangement uses TRBV28 and TRBJ2-3; TRBD2 might be the D (6 bases). The germline V and J ends were trimmed by 4 bases and 4 bases, with 15 bases remaining between them. CDR3 length equals 15 residues. Germline values: CDR1 MDHEN, CDR2 SYDVKM. CDR3 protein: CASSSAGERSDTQYF. The DNA of the CDR3 is TGTGCCAGCAGTTCAGCGGGCGAGAGGTCAGATACGCAGTATTTT.

The gene calls are TRBV5-4 and TRBJ1-2; 9 positions match TRBD1. The CDR3 length is 14 residues. V trimming: 4 bases; J trimming: 4 bases; junction bases outside the gene matches: 5. CDR1 and CDR2 (germline): SGHNT, YYREEE (reference sequence). The CDR3 loop is CASSLTGGGYGYTF. In DNA form, the CDR3 reads TGTGCCAGCAGCCTTACAGGGGGCGGCTATGGCTACACCTTC. Based on the CDR3 plus reference TRBV5-4 and TRBJ1-2, the full variable domain is ETGVTQSPTHLIKTRGQQVTLRCSSQSGHNTVSWYQQALGQGPQFIFQYYREEENGRGNFPPRFSGLQFPNYSSELNVNALELDDSALYLCASSLTGGGYGYTFGSGTRLTVV.

This sequence joins TRBV7-2 and TRBJ1-2; unclear D gene. Trimming removed 3 bases at V and 2 bases at J, with 10 bases between. The CDR3 consists of 14 residues. Germline-derived CDR1 and CDR2 are SGHTA and FQGNSA. The CDR3 is CASSFLQKNYGYTF. CDR3 in DNA: TGTGCCAGCAGCTTTTTACAGAAAAACTATGGCTACACCTTC.

J is TRBJ2-7 and V is TRBV19, with 8 bases matching TRBD2. This CDR3 has 15 residues. V trimming: 4 bases; J trimming: 1 base; junction bases outside the gene matches: 6. Germline CDR1 LNHDA, CDR2 SQIVND (reference sequence). The CDR3, as DNA: TGTGCCAGTAGTAGTCTTACTAGCGGATCCTACGAGCAGTACTTC. This translates into CASSSLTSGSYEQYF.

This chain links TRBV18 with TRBJ2-7, with D unclear. Trimming shortened V by 3 bases and J by 7 bases, and 10 bases separated the two germline ends. CDR3 size: 12 residues. The germline gives CDR1 KGHSH, CDR2 LQKENI. The CDR3 bases are TGTGCCAGCTCACCGTTCCCTAGGGAGCAGTACTTC. This translates into CASSPFPREQYF.

As regards this clone: The sample contains more than one DNA sequence encoding this CDR3. V gene TRBV6-1 combines with J gene TRBJ2-5; 8 bases align to TRBD2. CDR1 and CDR2 (germline): MNHNS, SASEGT. This CDR3 contains 15 residues. Trimming at V came to 2 bases and at J to 3 bases, leaving 5 bases not matched to a gene. The CDR3 reads CASSEFAGGKETQYF. The CDR3 region has the DNA TGTGCCAGCAGTGAATTTGCGGGGGGCAAAGAGACCCAGTACTTC.

The gene calls are TRBV18 and TRBJ2-5; perhaps TRBD2 as D (6 bases). The CDR3 extends over 14 amino acids. Trimming pared 4 bases from V and 2 bases from J, leaving 11 bases between. Germline CDR1 KGHSH, CDR2 LQKENI. The CDR3 DNA reads as TGTGCCAGCTCACTTTCTAGCGAGCAAGAGACCCAGTACTTC. Amino acids: CASSLSSEQETQYF. The full variable domain, with the rest looked up from reference TRBV18 and TRBJ2-5, is NAGVMQNPRHLVRRRGQEARLRCSPMKGHSHVYWYRQLPEEGLKFMVYLQKENIIDESGMPKERFSAEFPKEGPSILRIQQVVRGDSAAYFCASSLSSEQETQYFGPGTRLLVL.

The V call is TRBV5-5, the J call TRBJ1-2; 7 bases match TRBD1. This CDR3 spans 13 amino acids. With 4 bases clipped from V and 9 bases from J, the junction kept 9 bases outside the gene matches. The V gene's germline CDR1 is SGHKS and CDR2 YYEKEE (reference sequence). The CDR3 DNA reads TGTGCCAGCAGCCGAGTTTTACAGGGGAGCTACACCTTC. Protein: CASSRVLQGSYTF.